The next 24 T cell receptor beta chains were all read from a single sample in a study of blood T cells in healthy people across ages. The authors ran a second PCR of about 6 to 11 cycles using a sample-barcoded 5' primer and a J-beta primer mix. TCRdb ran MiXCR on the 5' RACE reads and lists one entry per CDR3 protein. The sample gives under 2,000,000 distinct CDR3 sequences, around half of which show up once; 2% to 2.5% is in the top ten. The sample consisted of blood. All receptors derive from a woman in her thirties or forties in good health.

The chain carries TRBV14 and TRBJ2-1; 8 bases are shared with TRBD2. The end of the DNA is better explained by TRBJ2-7, so the J call may be wrong. Germline values: CDR1 SGHDN, CDR2 FVKESK. The CDR3 length is 17 residues. This CDR3 is CASSHLPGLGSDNEQYF. DNA of the CDR3: TGTGCCAGCAGCCATCTTCCGGGACTAGGGTCTGACAATGAGCAGTACTTC.

This clonotype was seen a few times. The gene calls are TRBV5-1 and TRBJ2-3; D gene uncertain. Trimming took off 0 bases at V and 5 bases at J, with 16 bases between the two ends. In germline, CDR1 is SGHRS, CDR2 YFSETQ. The length of the CDR3 is 16 residues. The CDR3 nucleotides are TGCGCCAGCAGCTTGGGGCGGTCCGCAAGTGAAGATACGCAGTATTTT. It codes for CASSLGRSASEDTQYF.

The J gene is TRBJ2-5, the V gene TRBV7-2; D gene uncertain. Germline loops: CDR1 SGHTA, CDR2 FQGNSA. This CDR3 has 12 amino acids. Deletions cut 5 bases from V and 8 bases from J, with 12 bases between. The CDR3 sequence is CASSLTTNTQYF. The CDR3 coding sequence is TGTGCCAGCAGCCTTACTACGAATACCCAGTACTTC.

Comment on this clonotype: A much larger clone differs by one base, so this may be a read error. The chain joins TRBV7-2 to TRBJ2-5; no clear D. CDR1 is SGHTA and CDR2 is FQGNSA in the germline V gene. The CDR3 extends over 14 amino acids. The germline V and J ends were trimmed by 2 bases and 5 bases, with 12 bases remaining between them. In DNA, the CDR3 is TGTGCCAGCAGCTTATGTGGGCCAAGGGAGACCCAGTACTTC. Residues: CASSLCGPRETQYF. Looking up the rest from reference TRBV7-2 and TRBJ2-5 gives the full variable domain: GAGVSQSPSNKVTEKGKDVELRCDPISGHTALYWYRQSLGQGLEFLIYFQGNSAPDKSGLPSDRFSAERTGGSVSTLTIQRTQQEDSAVYLCASSLCGPRETQYFGPGTRLLVL.

CDR3 in amino acids: CASSPIGAGGLRINEQFF. The CDR3 DNA reads as TGTGCCAGCTCACCAATCGGGGCAGGGGGCTTGCGAATAAATGAGCAGTTCTTC. The chain is built from TRBV18 and TRBJ2-1; 8 bases align to TRBD1. The V gene end was trimmed by 2 bases and the J gene end by 7 bases; junction bases not matched to a gene: 16. The germline V gene has CDR1 KGHSH and CDR2 LQKENI. The CDR3 is made up of 18 amino acids.

This clonotype was recorded a few times. The V call is TRBV28, the J call TRBJ1-2, with 8 positions matching TRBD1. The germline CDR1 and CDR2 sequences are MDHEN and SYDVKM. CDR3 size: 15 residues. With V trimmed by 5 bases and J by 3 bases, 8 bases remained unmatched. The CDR3 sequence is CASSIHGQGDYGYTF. In DNA, the CDR3 is TGTGCCAGCAGTATCCATGGACAGGGAGACTATGGCTACACCTTC.

The rearrangement links TRBV3-1 to TRBJ2-3; the D gene is possibly TRBD2 (6 bases). Germline CDR1 and CDR2: LGHDT and YNNKEL (reference sequence). Between the trimmed V and J ends, which lost 0 bases and 0 bases, there was a span of 10 bases. This CDR3 is built from 16 residues. The CDR3 DNA is TGTGCCAGCAGCCAAGATGGGACTCTAAGCACAGATACGCAGTATTTT. Protein: CASSQDGTLSTDTQYF.

As concerns this clonotype: The junction shows a germline mismatch at one end, possibly a read error. This sequence joins TRBV4-2 and TRBJ2-3; 9 nucleotides align to TRBD2. The CDR3 has 18 amino acids. Germline CDR1 is LGHNA and CDR2 is YNFKEQ. DNA of the CDR3: TGTGCCAGCAGCCAACAATTGGCGGGGGGGCCTAGCACAGATGCGCAGTATTTT. Amino acids: CASSQQLAGGPSTDAQYF.

This sequence joins TRBV7-6 and TRBJ2-5; D possibly matches TRBD1 or TRBD2 (5 bases each). The CDR3 totals 16 residues. The V gene's germline CDR1 is SGHVS and CDR2 FNYEAQ. V lost 1 base to trimming and J lost 4 bases, with 16 bases between them. CDR3 amino acids: CASSLVGVSGRETQYF. The CDR3 DNA reads TGTGCCAGCAGCTTAGTAGGGGTTTCGGGGAGAGAGACCCAGTACTTC.

The V and J genes are TRBV7-2 and TRBJ2-5; D unresolved. V lost 1 base and J 11 bases, leaving 20 bases between the germline ends. This CDR3 comprises 15 residues. Looked up from germline, CDR1 is SGHTA and CDR2 is FQGNSA. The CDR3 here is CASSLGSGPSLGQYF. In nucleotides, the CDR3 is TGTGCCAGCAGCTTAGGGTCGGGTCCCTCCCTGGGGCAGTACTTC.

This rearrangement joins TRBV11-1 to TRBJ2-7, with TRBD1 identical over 7 bases. The germline gives CDR1 SGHAT, CDR2 FQDESV (reference sequence). The V gene end was trimmed by 4 bases and the J gene end by 5 bases; junction bases not matched to a gene: 11. The CDR3 extends over 15 amino acids. The CDR3 sequence is CASSSDPGTVNEQYF. DNA for the CDR3: TGTGCCAGCAGCTCCGATCCCGGGACAGTAAACGAGCAGTACTTC.

The chain combines TRBV9 with TRBJ2-3, with 8 bases lining up with TRBD2. The germline CDR1 and CDR2 sequences are SGDLS and YYNGEE. CDR3 size: 18 residues. Germline trimming cut 0 bases from V and 0 bases from J; bases unmatched to any gene: 9. Here the CDR3 reads CASSVVEVSGVSTDTQYF. CDR3 nucleotides: TGTGCCAGCAGCGTAGTTGAGGTTAGCGGGGTTAGCACAGATACGCAGTATTTT.

The V and J genes are TRBV7-9 and TRBJ2-7; D is perhaps TRBD1 or TRBD2 (6 bases each). The CDR3 runs to 16 residues. The germline CDR1 and CDR2 sequences are SEHNR and FQNEAQ (reference sequence). V lost 1 base and J 1 base, leaving 14 bases between the germline ends. The CDR3 nucleotides are TGTGCCAGCAGCTTAGTTGCGGGACAACCTTCCTACGAGCAGTACTTC. Translation: CASSLVAGQPSYEQYF. The complete variable domain, with remaining parts taken from reference TRBV7-9 and TRBJ2-7, reads DTGVSQNPRHKITKRGQNVTFRCDPISEHNRLYWYRQTLGQGPEFLTYFQNEAQLEKSRLLSDRFSAERPKGSFSTLEIQRTEQGDSAMYLCASSLVAGQPSYEQYFGPGTRLTVT.

The chain has TRBV9 and TRBJ2-1, with 10 bases lining up with TRBD2. The V segment lost 2 bases and the J segment 2 bases; nucleotides outside the gene matches: 7. The CDR3 extends over 17 amino acids. CDR1 SGDLS and CDR2 YYNGEE come from the germline V gene. This chain's CDR3 is CASSVTPAGGTYNEQFF. In DNA form, the CDR3 reads TGTGCCAGCAGCGTCACTCCAGCGGGGGGGACCTACAATGAGCAGTTCTTC.

The V and J genes are TRBV2 and TRBJ2-7; D might be TRBD2 (6 bases). V was clipped by 2 bases and J by 3 bases, with 11 bases between them. The CDR3 is 14 amino acids. Germline CDR1 is SNHLY and CDR2 is FYNNEI. The CDR3 DNA follows: TGTGCCAGCAGTGAACCCGGGAGTGGCTACGAGCAGTACTTC. Encoded protein: CASSEPGSGYEQYF.

The chain is built from TRBV12-3 or TRBV12-4 and TRBJ1-5; D is possibly TRBD1 (6 bases). V was trimmed by 4 bases and J by 1 base, leaving 14 bases between them. This CDR3 is 16 amino acids long. CDR3 bases: TGTGCCAGCAGTTATGAAGGGGGGAGGAGCAATCAGCCCCAGCATTTT. Its protein product is CASSYEGGRSNQPQHF.

The chain employs TRBV20-1 and TRBJ2-5; 12 nucleotides match TRBD2. This CDR3 comprises 14 residues. Germline CDR1 reads DFQATT; CDR2 reads SNEGSKA (reference sequence). Trimming at V came to 5 bases and at J to 4 bases, leaving 5 bases not matched to a gene. The CDR3, as DNA: TGCAGTGCTCCTAGCGGGGGGGCCGCAGAGACCCAGTACTTC. As protein: CSAPSGGAAETQYF.

V usage is TRBV6-6 and J usage is TRBJ1-1; 7 bases match TRBD1. Germline lookup yields CDR1 MNHNY and CDR2 SVGAGI (reference sequence). V dropped 7 bases and J dropped 4; count of bases not matched to a gene: 9. The CDR3 length is 14 residues. Here the CDR3 reads CASTTGVARTEAFF. The CDR3 DNA is TGTGCCAGCACCACAGGGGTGGCCCGCACTGAAGCTTTCTTT.

This clonotype showed up just a few times. The chain links TRBV7-2 to TRBJ2-5, with D possibly matching TRBD2 (7 bases). CDR3 length: 16 amino acids. Looked up from germline, CDR1 is SGHTA and CDR2 is FQGNSA. The V gene lost 0 bases and the J gene lost 5 bases, with 16 bases spanning the gap. The CDR3 region is CASSLAEWGGGETQYF. CDR3 coding DNA: TGTGCCAGCAGCTTAGCCGAGTGGGGGGGCGGGGAGACCCAGTACTTC.

The chain links TRBV15 to TRBJ2-5; 14 bases align to TRBD2. Trimming removed 5 bases from V and 1 base from J; junction bases left unmatched: 3. This CDR3 is built from 16 residues. Germline V gene data show CDR1 as LNHNV and CDR2 as YYDKDF (reference sequence). The CDR3 is CATSGGLAGVQETQYF. CDR3 sequence (DNA): TGTGCCACCAGCGGGGGACTAGCGGGGGTCCAAGAGACCCAGTACTTC. The full variable domain, with the rest looked up from reference TRBV15 and TRBJ2-5, is DAMVIQNPRYQVTQFGKPVTLSCSQTLNHNVMYWYQQKSSQAPKLLFHYYDKDFNNEADTPDNFQSRRPNTSFCFLDIRSPGLGDTAMYLCATSGGLAGVQETQYFGPGTRLLVL.

This clonotype was counted a single time. The V call is TRBV7-2, the J call TRBJ1-1; D remains unclear. The CDR3 has 11 residues. CDR1 and CDR2 from the germline V gene are SGHTA and FQGNSA. Trimming pared 3 bases from V and 12 bases from J, leaving 11 bases between. The CDR3 nucleotides read TGTGCCAGCAGCTTTCAGCGGCACCCTTTCTTT. Protein sequence: CASSFQRHPFF.

V and J are TRBV28 and TRBJ1-6; perhaps TRBD1 as D (5 bases). The CDR3 extends over 17 amino acids. The germline CDR1 and CDR2 sequences are MDHEN and SYDVKM. V dropped 6 bases and J dropped 1 base, with 16 bases sitting between them. The CDR3 loop reads CASSQLGEGSYNSPLHF. DNA for the CDR3: TGTGCCAGCAGCCAGTTGGGGGAGGGGTCCTATAATTCACCCCTCCACTTT.

This rearrangement joins TRBV28 to TRBJ1-2; TRBD1 matches 10 bases. This CDR3 has 15 amino acids. V dropped 6 bases and J dropped 7; count of bases not matched to a gene: 11. Looked up from germline, CDR1 is MDHEN and CDR2 is SYDVKM. This CDR3 reads CASRPQGQGSGGYTF. The CDR3 coding sequence is TGTGCCAGCAGACCCCAGGGACAGGGGTCGGGTGGCTACACCTTC.

A few counts support this clonotype. The chain links TRBV4-1 to TRBJ1-2; D is unclear. This CDR3 has 14 amino acids. Germline CDR1 reads MGHRA; CDR2 reads YSYEKL. V gave up 0 bases and J gave up 4 bases, with 9 bases separating them. In DNA, the CDR3 is TGCGCCAGCAGCCAAGAAAACAGACTCTATGGCTACACCTTC. It is translated as CASSQENRLYGYTF.